This TCR beta chain originates from a study of T cell changes during pregnancy in multiple sclerosis. Assay: immunoSEQ multiplex PCR; the TCRdb copy retains only in-frame clones and omits some. The repertoire holds 65,000 to 95,000 clones, with approximately 90% as singletons. CDR1 and CDR2 from the germline V gene are SGHRS and YFSETQ. This CDR3 comprises 16 residues. The V and J ends lost 0 bases and 2 bases, in that order; junction bases with no gene match: 3. The clonotype originates from a female donor with multiple sclerosis, enrolled in a pregnancy study. The starting material was peripheral blood, obtained before pregnancy. V gene TRBV5-1 combines with J gene TRBJ2-1; 9 positions agree with TRBD2. The CDR3 coding sequence is TGCGCCAGCAGCTTGGCTTTAGCGGGGGCCTACAATGAGCAGTTCTTC. Its translation: CASSLALAGAYNEQFF.